This TCR beta chain was found in a study of blood T cell repertoires in COVID-19. On the study more broadly: Sample material is recorded as cDNA or gDNA derived from T cells, B-cell-depleted T cells, or PBMCs.

CDR1 and CDR2 (germline): SGHAT, FQNNGV. V was shortened by 6 bases and J by 5 bases, with 13 bases between the two germline ends. The CDR3 totals 13 residues. Libraries were prepared by immunoSEQ multiplex PCR; TCRdb keeps only in-frame clonotypes and omits some of them. Of approximately 120,000 clones detected, roughly 83% appear once; the ten largest clones hold about 5.4%. The chain joins TRBV11-2 to TRBJ2-5, with TRBD1 as a possible D gene (5 bases). Specimen: peripheral blood. This TCR came from a human donor in a cohort sampled during active COVID-19. Here the CDR3 DNA reads TGTGCCAGCAGTTACAGGTCCGGGGAGACCCAGTACTTC. Its protein product is CASSYRSGETQYF.